A single sample gave rise to the 24 T cell receptor beta chains below, sequenced in a study of blood T cells in healthy people across ages. Next came a second PCR, run for roughly 6 to 11 cycles, which used a sample-barcoded 5' primer along with a J-beta primer mix. TCRdb called the 5' RACE reads again in MiXCR, with one record for every CDR3 protein. The sample includes some 1.5 million distinct CDR3 sequences, about 30% of them seen just once. The sample taken for sequencing was blood. Receptor source: a woman aged 25 to 39 in good health.

V and J are TRBV3-1 and TRBJ1-2; 7 nucleotides agree with TRBD1. Trimming took 4 bases from V and 5 from J; bases not matched to a gene: 7. CDR1 and CDR2 (germline): LGHDT, YNNKEL (reference sequence). The CDR3 has 14 amino acids. CDR3: CASSRGTARYGYTF. The CDR3 DNA reads as TGTGCCAGCAGCCGTGGGACAGCAAGATATGGCTACACCTTC.

Ten or more counts support this clonotype. The CDR3 nucleotides are TGCAGTGCTAGAGCCCCAGGCGGGGAGACCCAGTACTTC. It yields the protein CSARAPGGETQYF. This chain links TRBV20-1 with TRBJ2-5; TRBD2 might be the D (5 bases). Trimming pared 1 base from V and 5 bases from J, leaving 11 bases between. Germline V gene data show CDR1 as DFQATT and CDR2 as SNEGSKA (reference sequence). This CDR3 is built from 13 residues.

A note on this clonotype: This may arise from a read error, as a much more abundant clone is one base away. J is TRBJ2-7 and V is TRBV12-3 or TRBV12-4; the match to TRBD2 covers 8 bases. J gave up 6 bases and V 6 bases, and 10 bases lay outside the gene matches. The CDR3 loop spans 14 amino acids. In DNA form, the CDR3 reads TGTGCCAGCAGAAAACTAGCGGCCAGCGGCGAGCAGTACTTC. Amino acid sequence: CASRKLAASGEQYF.

The chain joins TRBV5-1 to TRBJ2-2; 7 bases align to TRBD1. CDR1 SGHRS and CDR2 YFSETQ come from the germline V gene. J lost 0 bases, V lost 1 base, and 3 bases had no gene match. CDR3 size: 16 residues. CDR3 protein: CASSLKGAANTGELFF. The CDR3 DNA follows: TGCGCCAGCAGCTTGAAGGGGGCCGCGAACACCGGGGAGCTGTTTTTT.

This chain joins TRBV18 and TRBJ1-6; D unresolved. Trimming left V 5 bases short and J 10 bases short, with 12 bases between. This CDR3 region has 13 residues. The germline V gene has CDR1 KGHSH and CDR2 LQKENI. The CDR3 sequence: CASSTDAGSPLHF. CDR3 coding DNA: TGTGCCAGCTCAACGGACGCCGGATCACCCCTCCACTTT.

This clonotype has more than one count but fewer than ten. V gene TRBV9 combines with J gene TRBJ2-1; 10 bases are shared with TRBD2. Germline trimming cut 0 bases from V and 7 bases from J; bases unmatched to any gene: 10. This CDR3 has 17 residues. Germline V gene data show CDR1 as SGDLS and CDR2 as YYNGEE. The CDR3 protein is CASSVASSGRASNEQFF. The CDR3 DNA sequence: TGTGCCAGCAGCGTAGCTTCCAGCGGGAGGGCCAGTAATGAGCAGTTCTTC.

The V and J genes are TRBV11-2 and TRBJ2-7; a possible D gene is TRBD1 (6 bases). The CDR3 consists of 15 residues. Germline V gene data show CDR1 as SGHAT and CDR2 as FQNNGV. The V gene lost 0 bases and the J gene lost 3 bases, with 12 bases spanning the gap. CDR3 region: CASSLDWTALYEQYF. The CDR3, as DNA: TGTGCCAGCAGCTTAGACTGGACAGCCCTCTACGAGCAGTACTTC.

In this sample, this clonotype turned up many times. This chain connects TRBV10-3 to TRBJ2-7, with D perhaps given as TRBD1 or TRBD2 (5 bases each). The CDR3 runs 14 residues. V lost 5 bases, J lost 3 bases, and 14 bases lay in between. Germline V gives CDR1 ENHRY, CDR2 SYGVKD. CDR3 region: CAISNRDGNYEQYF. In nucleotides, the CDR3 is TGTGCCATCAGTAACCGGGACGGGAACTACGAGCAGTACTTC.

This clonotype was seen many times. This rearrangement joins TRBV7-2 to TRBJ2-7; 7 bases map to TRBD2. The CDR3 has 16 residues. V shed 2 bases, J shed 3 bases, and the junction held 10 bases outside the gene matches. CDR1 SGHTA and CDR2 FQGNSA come from the germline V gene. The CDR3 region is CASSLQGGRTVYEQYF. In nucleotides, the CDR3 is TGTGCCAGCAGCTTACAAGGCGGGAGAACTGTCTACGAGCAGTACTTC.

As for this clonotype: A read error may account for a junction end that differs from germline. The chain joins TRBV29-1 to TRBJ2-4; perhaps TRBD2 as D (5 bases). The CDR3 contains 13 residues. Germline V gene sequence: CDR1 SQVTM, CDR2 ANQGSEA. The CDR3 is CNVVDSRGNIQYF. CDR3 nucleotides: TGCAACGTTGTGGACTCTAGAGGAAACATTCAGTACTTC.

This clonotype has ten or more counts. The V gene is TRBV7-2, the J gene TRBJ2-3; a possible D gene is TRBD2 (5 bases). Germline V CDR1 and CDR2: SGHTA, FQGNSA. The CDR3 loop spans 15 amino acids. Trimming removed 2 bases from V and 3 bases from J, with 12 bases in between. The CDR3 DNA reads as TGTGCCAGCAGCTTACACAAGGGAGTAACAGATACGCAGTATTTT. It translates to CASSLHKGVTDTQYF.

The chain recombines TRBV7-9 with TRBJ2-5; 7 positions match TRBD1. The CDR3 spans 15 residues. The germline V gene encodes CDR1 SEHNR and CDR2 FQNEAQ (reference sequence). Germline trimming cut 6 bases from V and 4 bases from J; bases unmatched to any gene: 11. DNA for the CDR3: TGTGCCAGCAGGGCCCCCAAGGGGGCGGGAGAGACCCAGTACTTC. Protein sequence: CASRAPKGAGETQYF.

This clonotype was detected ten times or more. The V call is TRBV7-3, the J call TRBJ2-5; TRBD1 might be the D (5 bases). This CDR3 comprises 15 residues. V lost 5 bases, J lost 3 bases, and 16 bases lay in between. CDR1 SGHTA and CDR2 FQGTGA come from the germline V gene. The CDR3 nucleotides read TGTGCCAGCAGCCTCGTGGGGCACCGGGAAGAGACCCAGTACTTC. Translation: CASSLVGHREETQYF.

This chain uses TRBV6-6 with TRBJ1-1; 8 nucleotides line up with TRBD1. V lost 6 bases to trimming and J lost 8 bases; unmatched junction nucleotides: 5. The CDR3 is 12 residues long. Looked up from germline, CDR1 is MNHNY and CDR2 is SVGAGI (reference sequence). The CDR3 loop is CASRPRQGEAFF. CDR3 nucleotides: TGTGCCAGCAGACCGCGACAGGGGGAAGCTTTCTTT.

The chain couples TRBV6-4 to TRBJ1-1, with D possibly matching TRBD1 (5 bases). Germline CDR1 is MRHNA and CDR2 is SNTAGT. The CDR3 is made up of 15 amino acids. V was pared by 10 bases and J by 1 base, with 19 bases between. CDR3 protein: CATSPGFGANTEAFF. DNA of the CDR3: TGTGCCACCTCCCCTGGATTCGGGGCGAACACTGAAGCTTTCTTT.

With respect to this clonotype: Just one base apart from a much larger clone, this may be a read error. The V gene is TRBV5-1, the J gene TRBJ2-7; D gene unclear. CDR3 size: 14 residues. Looked up from germline, CDR1 is SGHRS and CDR2 is YFSETQ. The CDR3, as DNA: TGCGCCAGCAGCCCTAATTTGATTGCCTACGAGCAGGACTTC. As protein: CASSPNLIAYEQDF.

This clonotype was recorded a few times. The chain couples TRBV4-1 to TRBJ2-7; D may correspond to TRBD1 or TRBD2 (5 bases each). Germline V gives CDR1 MGHRA, CDR2 YSYEKL. The CDR3 spans 17 residues. Trimming shortened V by 0 bases and J by 4 bases, and 19 bases separated the two germline ends. CDR3 sequence (DNA): TGCGCCAGCAGCCAAGATAAGAGGGACCCAAAGCCATACGAGCAGTACTTC. Its protein product is CASSQDKRDPKPYEQYF.

This clonotype was seen a few times. This chain connects TRBV6-1 to TRBJ2-1; D is possibly TRBD2 (5 bases). V was shortened by 9 bases and J by 0 bases, with 15 bases between the two germline ends. The CDR3 runs 15 residues. Germline loops: CDR1 MNHNS, CDR2 SASEGT. The CDR3 DNA reads TGTGCCAGTTGTGTCGCGGGCCTCTCCTACAATGAGCAGTTCTTC. This sequence encodes CASCVAGLSYNEQFF.

V is TRBV12-3 or TRBV12-4 and J is TRBJ2-5; tentative D call: TRBD2 (6 bases). CDR3 size: 18 residues. With 2 bases removed from V and 1 base from J, the gap between germline ends came to 20 bases. CDR3 protein: CASSLSRLRGYPQETQYF. The CDR3 region has the DNA TGTGCCAGCAGTTTAAGTCGCTTGCGGGGCTACCCCCAAGAGACCCAGTACTTC.

Many counts were recorded for this clonotype. The chain has TRBV6-5 and TRBJ2-6; D remains unclear. V was pared by 7 bases and J by 4 bases, with 8 bases between. The germline V gene encodes CDR1 MNHEY and CDR2 SVGAGI. CDR3 length equals 13 residues. Written as DNA, the CDR3 is TGTGCCAGCACTTTTGCCGGGGCCAACGTCCTGACTTTC. Translating gives CASTFAGANVLTF.

This clonotype showed up just a few times. J is TRBJ2-3 and V is TRBV27, with TRBD1 matching over 9 bases. CDR1 is MNHEY, CDR2 SMNVEV, per germline (reference sequence). V lost 6 bases, J lost 4 bases, and 11 bases stayed unmatched. The CDR3 length is 16 residues. CDR3 sequence (DNA): TGTGCCAGCAGCCGAACAGGGGGCGTTTATTCAGATACGCAGTATTTT. Its translation is CASSRTGGVYSDTQYF.

This clonotype was recorded at least ten times. CDR3 in DNA: TGTGCCAGCAGCTTCAGCGGTTCAGATACGCAGTATTTT. Its protein is CASSFSGSDTQYF. This rearrangement joins TRBV7-3 to TRBJ2-3; D is possibly TRBD2 (5 bases). Germline V gives CDR1 SGHTA, CDR2 FQGTGA. The CDR3 runs to 13 residues. V shed 3 bases and J shed 4 bases, with 8 bases lying between them.

This clonotype was seen more than once but under ten times. V gene TRBV4-3 combines with J gene TRBJ1-6; no clear D. Germline-derived CDR1 and CDR2 are LGHNA and YSLEER. Trimming took off 0 bases at V and 6 bases at J, with 9 bases between the two ends. The CDR3 contains 15 residues. This chain's CDR3 is CASSQDIPFNSPLHF. DNA of the CDR3: TGCGCCAGCAGCCAAGATATTCCGTTTAATTCACCCCTCCACTTT.

This rearrangement joins TRBV29-1 to TRBJ1-4; weak D call: TRBD1 (5 bases). From germline, CDR1 is SQVTM and CDR2 ANQGSEA. Trimming stripped 0 bases from V and 6 bases from J, with 14 bases between. This CDR3 comprises 15 residues. CDR3 in amino acids: CSVEDAQGSDEKLFF. The CDR3 DNA reads as TGCAGCGTTGAAGACGCCCAGGGTTCAGATGAAAAACTGTTTTTT.